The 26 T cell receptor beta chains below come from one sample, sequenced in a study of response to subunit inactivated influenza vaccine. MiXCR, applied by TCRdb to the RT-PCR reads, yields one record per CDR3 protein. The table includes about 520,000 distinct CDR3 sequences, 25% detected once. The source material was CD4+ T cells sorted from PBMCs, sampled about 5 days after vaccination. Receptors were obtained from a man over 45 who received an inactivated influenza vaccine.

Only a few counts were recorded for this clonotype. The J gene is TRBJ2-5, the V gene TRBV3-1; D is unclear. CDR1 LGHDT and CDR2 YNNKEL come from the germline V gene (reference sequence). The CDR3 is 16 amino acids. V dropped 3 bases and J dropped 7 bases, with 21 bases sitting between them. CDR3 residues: CASSQSALITRATQYF. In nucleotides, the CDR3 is TGTGCCAGCAGCCAGTCTGCCCTCATTACCCGGGCGACCCAGTACTTC.

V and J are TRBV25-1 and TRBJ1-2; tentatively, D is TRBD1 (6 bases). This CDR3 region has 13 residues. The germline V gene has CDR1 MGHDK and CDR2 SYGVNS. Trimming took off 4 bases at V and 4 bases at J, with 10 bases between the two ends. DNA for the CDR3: TGTGCCAGCAGTGGCGGACAGAGCTATGGCTACACCTTC. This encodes CASSGGQSYGYTF.

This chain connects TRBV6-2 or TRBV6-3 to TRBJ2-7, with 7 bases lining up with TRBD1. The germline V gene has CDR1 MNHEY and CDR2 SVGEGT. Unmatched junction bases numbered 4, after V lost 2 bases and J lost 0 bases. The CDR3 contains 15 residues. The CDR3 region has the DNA TGTGCCAGCAGTTACCCCGAGGGGGCCTCCTACGAGCAGTACTTC. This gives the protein CASSYPEGASYEQYF.

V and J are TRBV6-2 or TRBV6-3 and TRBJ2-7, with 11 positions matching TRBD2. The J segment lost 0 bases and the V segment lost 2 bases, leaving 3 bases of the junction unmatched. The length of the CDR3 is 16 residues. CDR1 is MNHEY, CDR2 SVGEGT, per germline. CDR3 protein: CASSYRLAGSSYEQYF. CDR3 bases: TGTGCCAGCAGTTACCGACTAGCGGGGAGCTCCTACGAGCAGTACTTC.

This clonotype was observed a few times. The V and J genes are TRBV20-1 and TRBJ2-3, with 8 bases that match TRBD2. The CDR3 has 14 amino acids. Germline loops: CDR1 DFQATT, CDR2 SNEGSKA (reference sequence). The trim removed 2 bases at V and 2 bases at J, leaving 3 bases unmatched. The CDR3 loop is CSARRGGPTDTQYF. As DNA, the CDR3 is TGCAGTGCTAGACGCGGGGGGCCCACAGATACGCAGTATTTT.

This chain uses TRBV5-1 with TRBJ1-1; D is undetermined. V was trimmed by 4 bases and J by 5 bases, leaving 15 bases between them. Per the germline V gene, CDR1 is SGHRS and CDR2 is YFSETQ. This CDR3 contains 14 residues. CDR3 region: CASSLTPEDTEAFF. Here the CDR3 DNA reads TGCGCCAGCAGCCTGACACCGGAGGATACTGAAGCTTTCTTT.

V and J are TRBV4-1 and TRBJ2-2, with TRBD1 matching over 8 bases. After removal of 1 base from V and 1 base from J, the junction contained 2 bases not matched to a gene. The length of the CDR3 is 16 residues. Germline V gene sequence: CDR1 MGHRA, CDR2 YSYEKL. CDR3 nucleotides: TGCGCCAGCAGCCAAGGACAGGGGAGGAACACCGGGGAGCTGTTTTTT. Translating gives CASSQGQGRNTGELFF.

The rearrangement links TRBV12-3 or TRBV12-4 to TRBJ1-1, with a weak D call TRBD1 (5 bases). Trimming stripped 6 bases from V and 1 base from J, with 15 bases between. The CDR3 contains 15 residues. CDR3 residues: CASSHPGGANTEAFF. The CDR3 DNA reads TGTGCCAGCAGCCATCCCGGGGGAGCGAACACTGAAGCTTTCTTT.

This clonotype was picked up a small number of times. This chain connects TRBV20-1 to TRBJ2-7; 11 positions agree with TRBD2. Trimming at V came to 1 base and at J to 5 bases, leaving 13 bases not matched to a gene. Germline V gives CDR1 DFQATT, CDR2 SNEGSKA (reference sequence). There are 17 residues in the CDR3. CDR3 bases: TGCAGTGCTAGAGTTACCGTAGCGGGAGGGGTTCTCAACGAGCAGTACTTC. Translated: CSARVTVAGGVLNEQYF.

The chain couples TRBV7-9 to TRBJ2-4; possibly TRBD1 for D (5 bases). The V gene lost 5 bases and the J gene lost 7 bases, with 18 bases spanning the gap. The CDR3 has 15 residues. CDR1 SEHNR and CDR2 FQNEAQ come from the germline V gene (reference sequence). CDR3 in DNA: TGTGCCAGCAGCCTCCAGGGCAGGGTGCCTAACATTCAGTACTTC. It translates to CASSLQGRVPNIQYF.

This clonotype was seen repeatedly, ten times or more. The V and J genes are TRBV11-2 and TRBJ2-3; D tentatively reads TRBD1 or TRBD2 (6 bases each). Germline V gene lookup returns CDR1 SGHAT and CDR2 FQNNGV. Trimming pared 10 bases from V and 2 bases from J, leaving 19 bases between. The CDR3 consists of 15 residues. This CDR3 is CATSPNAGHTDTQYF. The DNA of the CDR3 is TGTGCCACCAGTCCCAACGCGGGACACACAGATACGCAGTATTTT.

The CDR3 loop is CASSVGPRGYQNIQYF. The CDR3 coding sequence is TGTGCCAGCAGCGTAGGTCCTAGGGGCTATCAAAACATTCAGTACTTC. The gene calls are TRBV9 and TRBJ2-4; tentatively, D is TRBD1 (5 bases). Germline V gives CDR1 SGDLS, CDR2 YYNGEE. V was cut by 0 bases and J by 5 bases, with 15 bases left in between. The CDR3 is made up of 16 amino acids. Complete variable domain (other parts from reference TRBV9 and TRBJ2-4): DSGVTQTPKHLITATGQRVTLRCSPRSGDLSVYWYQQSLDQGLQFLIQYYNGEERAKGNILERFSAQQFPDLHSELNLSSLELGDSALYFCASSVGPRGYQNIQYFGAGTRLSVL.

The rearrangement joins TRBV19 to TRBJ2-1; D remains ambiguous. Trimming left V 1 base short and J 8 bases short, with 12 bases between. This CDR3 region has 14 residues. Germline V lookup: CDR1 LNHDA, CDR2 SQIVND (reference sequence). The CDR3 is CASSIGGIGYEQFF. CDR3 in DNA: TGTGCCAGTAGTATAGGTGGGATTGGATATGAGCAGTTCTTC.

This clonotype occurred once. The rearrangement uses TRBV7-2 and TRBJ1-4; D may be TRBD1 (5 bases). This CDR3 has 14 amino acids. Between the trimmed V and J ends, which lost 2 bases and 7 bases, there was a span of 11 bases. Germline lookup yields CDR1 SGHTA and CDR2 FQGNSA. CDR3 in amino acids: CASSLTGTAEKLFF. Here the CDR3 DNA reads TGTGCCAGCAGCTTAACCGGGACGGCTGAAAAACTGTTTTTT.

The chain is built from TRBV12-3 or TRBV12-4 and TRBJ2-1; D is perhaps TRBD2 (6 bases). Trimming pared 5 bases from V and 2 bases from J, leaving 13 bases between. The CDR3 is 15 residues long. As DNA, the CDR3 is TGTGCCAGCAGTAAAGAGGGGAGGACCTACAATGAGCAGTTCTTC. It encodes CASSKEGRTYNEQFF.

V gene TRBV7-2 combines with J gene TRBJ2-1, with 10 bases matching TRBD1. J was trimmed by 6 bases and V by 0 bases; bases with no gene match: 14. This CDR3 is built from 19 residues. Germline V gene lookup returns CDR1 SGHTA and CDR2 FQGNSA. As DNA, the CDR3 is TGTGCCAGCAGCTTAGCTATTAGGGGTGGGACAGGGGTTAGCAATGAGCAGTTCTTC. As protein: CASSLAIRGGTGVSNEQFF.

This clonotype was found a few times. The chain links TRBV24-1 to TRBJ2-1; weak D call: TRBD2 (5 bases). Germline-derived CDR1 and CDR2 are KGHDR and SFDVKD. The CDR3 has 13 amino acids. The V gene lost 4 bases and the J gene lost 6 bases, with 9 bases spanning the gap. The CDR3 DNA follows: TGTGCCACCAGTGACCCCACTAGCAATGAGCAGTTCTTC. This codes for CATSDPTSNEQFF.

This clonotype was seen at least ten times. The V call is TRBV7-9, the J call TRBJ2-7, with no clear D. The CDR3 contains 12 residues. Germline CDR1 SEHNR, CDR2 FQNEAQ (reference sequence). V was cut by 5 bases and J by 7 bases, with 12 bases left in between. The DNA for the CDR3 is TGTGCCAGCAGCCCGCCCGGTAGTGAGCAGTACTTC. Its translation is CASSPPGSEQYF.

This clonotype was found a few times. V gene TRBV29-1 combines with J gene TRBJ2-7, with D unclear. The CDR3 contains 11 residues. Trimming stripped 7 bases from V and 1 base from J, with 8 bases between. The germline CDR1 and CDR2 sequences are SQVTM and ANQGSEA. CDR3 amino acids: CSAGLSYEQYF. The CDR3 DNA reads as TGCAGCGCCGGCCTTTCCTACGAGCAGTACTTC.

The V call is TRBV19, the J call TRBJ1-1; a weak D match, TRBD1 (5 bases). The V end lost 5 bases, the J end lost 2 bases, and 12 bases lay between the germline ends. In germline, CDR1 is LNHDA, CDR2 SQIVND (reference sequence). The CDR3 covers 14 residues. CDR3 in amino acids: CASSADTVNTEAFF. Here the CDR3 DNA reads TGTGCCAGTAGTGCGGACACCGTAAACACTGAAGCTTTCTTT.

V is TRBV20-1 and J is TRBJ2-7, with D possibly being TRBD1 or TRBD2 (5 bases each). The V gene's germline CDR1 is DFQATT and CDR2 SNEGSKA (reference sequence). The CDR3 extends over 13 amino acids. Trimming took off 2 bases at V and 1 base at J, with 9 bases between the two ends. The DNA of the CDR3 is TGCAGTGCTAGACGGGACCATTCCTACGAGCAGTACTTC. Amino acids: CSARRDHSYEQYF.

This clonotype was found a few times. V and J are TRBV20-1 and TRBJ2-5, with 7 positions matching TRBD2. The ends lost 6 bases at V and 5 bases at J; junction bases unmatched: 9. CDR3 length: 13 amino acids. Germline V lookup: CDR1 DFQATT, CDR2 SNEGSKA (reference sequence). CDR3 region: CSAPREGLETQYF. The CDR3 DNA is TGCAGTGCACCGAGGGAGGGGCTGGAGACCCAGTACTTC.

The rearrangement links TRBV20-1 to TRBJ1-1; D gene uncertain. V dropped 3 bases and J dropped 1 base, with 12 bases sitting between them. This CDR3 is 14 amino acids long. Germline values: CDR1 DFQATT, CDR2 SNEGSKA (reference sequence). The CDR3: CSARRRVPNTEAFF. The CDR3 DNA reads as TGCAGTGCTAGGAGGAGGGTTCCGAACACTGAAGCTTTCTTT.

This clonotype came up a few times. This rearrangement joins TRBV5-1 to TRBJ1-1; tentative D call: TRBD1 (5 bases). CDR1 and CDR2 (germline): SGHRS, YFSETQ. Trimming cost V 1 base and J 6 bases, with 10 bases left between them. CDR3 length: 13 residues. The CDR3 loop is CASSLWQGSEAFF. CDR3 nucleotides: TGCGCCAGCAGCTTGTGGCAGGGCTCTGAAGCTTTCTTT.

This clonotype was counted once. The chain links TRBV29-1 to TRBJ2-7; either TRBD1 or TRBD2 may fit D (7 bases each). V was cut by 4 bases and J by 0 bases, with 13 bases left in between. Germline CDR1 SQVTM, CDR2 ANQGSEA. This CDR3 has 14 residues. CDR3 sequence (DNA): TGCAGCGTTGGGGCGGGGGACAGCTCCTACGAGCAGTACTTC. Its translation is CSVGAGDSSYEQYF.

Here the CDR3 DNA reads TGTGCCACCAGCCGTTTTTCCGGCGGGGAGCTGTTTTTT. This encodes CATSRFSGGELFF. The chain combines TRBV15 with TRBJ2-2; the D is unclear. This CDR3 has 13 residues. Germline CDR1 LNHNV, CDR2 YYDKDF (reference sequence). V was trimmed by 5 bases and J by 7 bases, leaving 11 bases between them.